The entry that follows covers one TCR beta chain sequence. The entry originates in a study of OX40 agonist ivuxolimab in advanced cancers. Sampling times: baseline, cycle 4 day 1, cycle 7 day 1. The V end lost 4 bases, the J end lost 3 bases, and 15 bases lay between the germline ends. This CDR3 has 15 residues. CDR1 is LNHDA, CDR2 SQIVND, per germline (reference sequence). Sequenced by immunoSEQ multiplex PCR; TCRdb stores in-frame clones only, minus some. The top ten clones hold approximately 52% of a sample with roughly 49,000 clones, 70% to 90% of them seen once. The chain recombines TRBV19 with TRBJ1-2; D might be TRBD1 (5 bases). Sequenced here: CD4+ or CD8+ T cells sorted from blood, sampled in a trial of the OX40 agonist ivuxolimab. This clonotype was obtained from an adult with an advanced solid tumor such as melanoma, head and neck, liver or kidney cancer. DNA for the CDR3: TGTGCCAGTAGTACCTCGGAGGGGTGGGACTATGGCTACACCTTC. Its protein product is CASSTSEGWDYGYTF.